This entry lists 30 T cell receptor beta chains sequenced from one sample in a study of immune cell composition in non-small cell lung cancer (dated by TCRdb to about 2017). Library preparation used the immunoSEQ multiplex PCR assay. In TCRdb, the immuneACCESS table is reduced to in-frame sequences with V and J assigned. These tables do not hold every clone; where another copy was compared, an unresolved V gene accounts for under half, and the others remain unexplained. The sample contains 9,000 to 10,000 clones, 68% of them found a single time. More than 7% of the sample is held by the ten biggest clonotypes. The sample consisted of lung tumor tissue. These receptors were taken from a human donor with non-small cell lung cancer.

This chain connects TRBV5-1 to TRBJ1-2, with 9 bases aligning to TRBD1. J was trimmed by 4 bases and V by 0 bases; bases with no gene match: 4. CDR1 is SGHRS, CDR2 YFSETQ, per germline. The CDR3 length is 15 residues. CDR3 nucleotide sequence: TGCGCCAGCAGCTTGGCCGGGACAGGGATCTATGGCTACACCTTC. It specifies CASSLAGTGIYGYTF. The full variable domain, with the rest looked up from reference TRBV5-1 and TRBJ1-2, is KAGVTQTPRYLIKTRGQQVTLSCSPISGHRSVSWYQQTPGQGLQFLFEYFSETQRNKGNFPGRFSGRQFSNSRSEMNVSTLELGDSALYLCASSLAGTGIYGYTFGSGTRLTVV.

V usage is TRBV6-6 and J usage is TRBJ1-1, with D uncertain. CDR3 length equals 13 residues. The germline V and J ends were trimmed by 7 bases and 0 bases, with 9 bases remaining between them. Looked up from germline, CDR1 is MNHNY and CDR2 is SVGAGI (reference sequence). The CDR3 DNA reads TGTGCCAGCAAGGTACGGTTGAACACTGAAGCTTTCTTT. Translation: CASKVRLNTEAFF.

The rearrangement uses TRBV6-1 and TRBJ1-4; the D is unclear. With 8 bases removed from V and 2 bases from J, the gap between germline ends came to 9 bases. The V gene's germline CDR1 is MNHNS and CDR2 SASEGT. The CDR3 sequence is 13 residues long. CDR3 sequence reads: CASEQDTNEKLFF. Written as DNA, the CDR3 is TGTGCCAGCGAGCAGGACACTAATGAAAAACTGTTTTTT.

The chain is built from TRBV2 and TRBJ2-1; unclear D gene. CDR3 length: 13 amino acids. Trimming left V 4 bases short and J 9 bases short, with 13 bases between. The germline CDR1 and CDR2 sequences are SNHLY and FYNNEI. The CDR3 nucleotides read TGTGCCAGCAGTGCCTTATTTAATGGTGAGCAGTTCTTC. Translated: CASSALFNGEQFF.

J is TRBJ1-4 and V is TRBV10-3; maybe TRBD1 (5 bases). Germline values: CDR1 ENHRY, CDR2 SYGVKD. The CDR3 is 15 amino acids. Deletions cut 2 bases from V and 8 bases from J, with 15 bases between. The CDR3 spells CAISEHGGESEKLFF. The CDR3 nucleotides read TGTGCCATCAGTGAGCACGGGGGGGAGTCGGAAAAACTGTTTTTT.

The rearrangement uses TRBV2 and TRBJ2-5; 10 bases are shared with TRBD2. The CDR3 has 14 amino acids. Germline assignment: CDR1 SNHLY and CDR2 FYNNEI. V was pared by 4 bases and J by 3 bases, with 2 bases of the junction left unmatched. The CDR3 spells CASSGGLAEETQYF. CDR3 nucleotides: TGTGCCAGCAGTGGAGGACTAGCGGAAGAGACCCAGTACTTC.

V and J are TRBV6-1 and TRBJ1-5, with no clear D. Germline V CDR1 and CDR2: MNHNS, SASEGT. Trimming removed 0 bases from V and 2 bases from J, with 8 bases in between. The length of the CDR3 is 15 residues. CDR3 nucleotides: TGTGCCAGCAGTGAAGCGCTGTGGGGCAATCAGCCCCAGCATTTT. This translates into CASSEALWGNQPQHF.

CDR3 in DNA: TGCAGCGTTGCCCAGGACAGAAAAGGGAACATTCAGTACTTC. This sequence encodes CSVAQDRKGNIQYF. The rearrangement joins TRBV29-1 to TRBJ2-4, with D possibly being TRBD1 (6 bases). The CDR3 is 14 amino acids. Trimming took 4 bases from V and 7 from J, leaving 17 bases between them. In germline, CDR1 is SQVTM, CDR2 ANQGSEA.

Sample share makes this clone medium-sized. The rearrangement uses TRBV20-1 and TRBJ1-2, with D unresolved. Trimming removed 1 base from V and 8 bases from J, with 8 bases in between. CDR3 length equals 11 residues. Germline V gene sequence: CDR1 DFQATT, CDR2 SNEGSKA (reference sequence). Here the CDR3 DNA reads TGCAGTGCTAGAGGAGCCGGAGGCTACACCTTC. Encoded protein: CSARGAGGYTF.

This chain links TRBV6-5 with TRBJ2-5; D unclear. The J call is uncertain, as TRBJ2-7 better fits the DNA end. Looked up from germline, CDR1 is MNHEY and CDR2 is SVGAGI. This CDR3 spans 15 amino acids. CDR3 coding DNA: TGTGCCAGCAGTTCCTACCCAGATCCATCCTACGAGCAGTACTTC. Its protein product is CASSSYPDPSYEQYF.

This clone was seen a single time. The rearrangement links TRBV27 to TRBJ2-5; 12 bases are shared with TRBD2. Germline values: CDR1 MNHEY, CDR2 SMNVEV (reference sequence). The CDR3 is made up of 17 amino acids. The junction had 6 bases not matched to a gene; V was cut back by 0 bases and J by 4 bases. CDR3 DNA sequence: TGTGCCAGCAGTTTATCCCCTAGCGGGGGGGCCCGAGAGACCCAGTACTTC. Protein product: CASSLSPSGGARETQYF.

This chain uses TRBV11-1 with TRBJ1-1, with D uncertain. This CDR3 comprises 13 residues. The V gene's germline CDR1 is SGHAT and CDR2 FQDESV (reference sequence). Trimming stripped 2 bases from V and 5 bases from J, with 9 bases between. CDR3 sequence: CASSLSLRTEAFF. The CDR3 DNA sequence: TGTGCCAGCAGCTTATCTCTCCGGACTGAAGCTTTCTTT.

The sample holds a few counts of this clone. This rearrangement joins TRBV5-5 to TRBJ2-1, with D possibly TRBD1 on 6 matching bases. The CDR3 is 12 residues long. Germline lookup yields CDR1 SGHKS and CDR2 YYEKEE (reference sequence). V was pared by 10 bases and J by 6 bases, with 14 bases between. The CDR3 here is CASQGQGNEQFF. The CDR3 DNA reads as TGTGCCTCACAGGGCCAGGGCAATGAGCAGTTCTTC.

The chain employs TRBV27 and TRBJ1-5; tentative D call: TRBD1 (6 bases). The germline V and J ends were trimmed by 5 bases and 11 bases, with 16 bases remaining between them. Germline V lookup: CDR1 MNHEY, CDR2 SMNVEV (reference sequence). This CDR3 comprises 13 residues. For the CDR3, the DNA is TGTGCCAGCAGTGACCAGGGGCGCCTGGCCCAGCATTTT. Translation gives CASSDQGRLAQHF.

The CDR3, as DNA: TGTGCCAGCAGCCCCGGACAGAACTATGGCTACACCTTC. It encodes CASSPGQNYGYTF. This rearrangement joins TRBV11-3 to TRBJ1-2, with a tentative D call TRBD1 (6 bases). The CDR3 contains 13 residues. Germline-derived CDR1 and CDR2 are SGHNT and YENEEA. The germline V and J ends were trimmed by 5 bases and 2 bases, with 9 bases remaining between them.

The gene calls are TRBV5-1 and TRBJ1-1; 9 bases line up with TRBD1. J lost 0 bases, V lost 4 bases, and 19 bases had no gene match. The CDR3 is 20 residues long. The germline V gene encodes CDR1 SGHRS and CDR2 YFSETQ. CDR3 DNA: TGCGCCAGCAGCCGGCCGGGACAGGGCCAGTGGCGGGCTATGAACACTGAAGCTTTCTTT. Its protein product is CASSRPGQGQWRAMNTEAFF.

The V and J genes are TRBV11-2 and TRBJ1-1; no clear D. CDR1 and CDR2 (germline): SGHAT, FQNNGV. This CDR3 is built from 11 residues. The V and J ends lost 4 bases and 6 bases respectively, with 6 bases between them. The CDR3 spells CASSSWSEAFF. In DNA form, the CDR3 reads TGTGCCAGCAGCTCTTGGTCTGAAGCTTTCTTT.

The rearrangement joins TRBV2 to TRBJ1-2; TRBD1 might be the D (5 bases). The germline V gene has CDR1 SNHLY and CDR2 FYNNEI. This CDR3 has 14 amino acids. The V end was cut by 8 bases, the J end by 7 bases, with 20 bases between. As DNA, the CDR3 is TGTGCCAGCTCTGCCGGGACGGAAATTAGTGGCTACACCTTC. Amino acid sequence: CASSAGTEISGYTF. Variable domain in full (rest from reference TRBV2 and TRBJ1-2): EPEVTQTPSHQVTQMGQEVILRCVPISNHLYFYWYRQILGQKVEFLVSFYNNEISEKSEIFDDQFSVERPDGSNFTLKIRSTKLEDSAMYFCASSAGTEISGYTFGSGTRLTVV.

V is TRBV5-1 and J is TRBJ2-7; 7 bases agree with TRBD2. Germline trimming cut 4 bases from V and 2 bases from J; bases unmatched to any gene: 6. The germline V gene encodes CDR1 SGHRS and CDR2 YFSETQ. The CDR3 length is 14 residues. The CDR3 region has the DNA TGCGCCAGCAGCGGGGGGGATTGGCCCTACGAGCAGTACTTC. Translation: CASSGGDWPYEQYF.

V is TRBV5-6 and J is TRBJ2-7; TRBD2 agrees at 7 bases. J gave up 4 bases and V 2 bases, and 15 bases lay outside the gene matches. CDR1 SGHDT and CDR2 YYEEEE come from the germline V gene. The CDR3 extends over 17 amino acids. The DNA for the CDR3 is TGTGCCAGCAGCTTACCTGCTGACCTGGGACTACAATACGAGCAGTACTTC. Its protein product is CASSLPADLGLQYEQYF.

As regards this clone: An end of the junction differs from the germline gene, which may be a read error. The V call is TRBV4-1, the J call TRBJ2-1; D possibly uses TRBD1 or TRBD2 (6 bases each). Germline V gene data show CDR1 as MGHRA and CDR2 as YSYEKL. CDR3 length: 17 amino acids. The CDR3 DNA is TGCGCCAGCAACCAACTTGGGGGGACAACCTCCTACAATGAGCAGTTCTTC. Its translation: CASNQLGGTTSYNEQFF.

This clone occurred once. This chain connects TRBV7-2 to TRBJ2-1; D gene ambiguous. CDR1 and CDR2 from the germline V gene are SGHTA and FQGNSA. V was trimmed by 7 bases and J by 7 bases, leaving 14 bases between them. This CDR3 has 13 amino acids. The CDR3 bases are TGTGCCAGCAAAAAAGCCCAGGTGAATGAGCAGTTCTTC. It yields the protein CASKKAQVNEQFF.

The V and J genes are TRBV5-1 and TRBJ2-1; 10 bases match TRBD1. J lost 4 bases, V lost 5 bases, and 6 bases had no gene match. Germline V gene lookup returns CDR1 SGHRS and CDR2 YFSETQ. The CDR3 contains 15 residues. Written as DNA, the CDR3 is TGCGCCAGCAGACCTCGACAGGGGGCATACAATGAGCAGTTCTTC. It translates to CASRPRQGAYNEQFF.

The rearrangement joins TRBV6-1 to TRBJ2-7; no definite D call. Germline CDR1 reads MNHNS; CDR2 reads SASEGT. Trimming removed 6 bases from V and 2 bases from J, with 17 bases in between. This CDR3 is 15 amino acids long. CDR3 in amino acids: CASSSTGLGTYEQYF. CDR3 bases: TGTGCCAGCAGCAGCACTGGTTTAGGAACCTACGAGCAGTACTTC.

The table lists this clone with a few counts. The rearrangement joins TRBV7-2 to TRBJ2-7; TRBD1 is a possible D gene (6 bases). Per the germline V gene, CDR1 is SGHTA and CDR2 is FQGNSA. Trimming left V 0 bases short and J 0 bases short, with 21 bases between. This CDR3 spans 19 amino acids. The CDR3 region is CASSLAAPKATGISYEQYF. CDR3 nucleotides: TGTGCCAGCAGCTTAGCAGCTCCCAAGGCGACAGGCATCTCCTACGAGCAGTACTTC.

This CDR3 reads CASSPGPRPPNEQYF. The CDR3 nucleotides read TGTGCCAGCAGCCCTGGACCTCGCCCACCGAACGAGCAGTACTTC. The genes are TRBV7-2 and TRBJ2-7; D is unresolved. Trimming left V 5 bases short and J 5 bases short, with 19 bases between. Germline-derived CDR1 and CDR2 are SGHTA and FQGNSA. This CDR3 region has 15 residues.

The chain carries TRBV7-9 and TRBJ1-1; the D is unclear. Germline assignment: CDR1 SEHNR and CDR2 FQNEAQ (reference sequence). Deletions cut 5 bases from V and 3 bases from J, with 13 bases between. The CDR3 consists of 14 residues. The DNA of the CDR3 is TGTGCCAGCAGCCCCACAGCATTGGACACTGAAGCTTTCTTT. This codes for CASSPTALDTEAFF.

V and J are TRBV11-1 and TRBJ2-1, with D possibly being TRBD1 or TRBD2 (5 bases each). The V end lost 3 bases, the J end lost 4 bases, and 10 bases lay between the germline ends. The CDR3 has 14 amino acids. CDR1 and CDR2 from the germline V gene are SGHAT and FQDESV (reference sequence). CDR3 DNA sequence: TGTGCCAGCAGCTTCGGGACGGAGTACAATGAGCAGTTCTTC. It codes for CASSFGTEYNEQFF.

This chain uses TRBV5-1 with TRBJ2-5, with 8 positions matching TRBD2. The CDR3 is 13 residues long. Looked up from germline, CDR1 is SGHRS and CDR2 is YFSETQ. V gave up 4 bases and J gave up 2 bases; unmatched junction bases: 1. CDR3 residues: CASSPSGQETQYF. The CDR3 coding sequence is TGCGCCAGCAGCCCTAGCGGGCAAGAGACCCAGTACTTC.

The chain recombines TRBV9 with TRBJ2-3; TRBD1 matches at 10 bases. CDR1 is SGDLS and CDR2 is YYNGEE in the germline V gene. The CDR3 is made up of 15 amino acids. The trim removed 0 bases at V and 4 bases at J, leaving 2 bases unmatched. In DNA form, the CDR3 reads TGTGCCAGCAGCGTAGGACAGGGGGCAGCAGATACGCAGTATTTT. This encodes CASSVGQGAADTQYF.